A single sample gave rise to the 5 T cell receptor beta chains below, sequenced in a study of T cell changes during pregnancy in multiple sclerosis. The data were produced by immunoSEQ multiplex PCR, yet TCRdb's version contains in-frame clones alone and is incomplete. The sample yields about 79,000 clones, around 90% seen once. The sequencing here drew on CD4+ T cells from peripheral blood mononuclear cells, taken in the second trimester of pregnancy. These receptor sequences come from a female donor with multiple sclerosis, enrolled in a pregnancy study.

The chain is built from TRBV7-2 and TRBJ2-7; 11 bases match TRBD1. V was pared by 5 bases and J by 4 bases, with 10 bases of the junction left unmatched. The germline V gene encodes CDR1 SGHTA and CDR2 FQGNSA. The CDR3 sequence is 16 residues long. CDR3: CASSLTGQGAFYEQYF. CDR3 nucleotides: TGTGCCAGCAGCCTAACAGGACAGGGGGCATTTTACGAGCAGTACTTC.

The J gene is TRBJ2-2, the V gene TRBV5-8; 8 bases agree with TRBD1. CDR1 is SGHTS, CDR2 YDEGEE, per germline. With 2 bases clipped from V and 5 bases from J, the junction kept 17 bases outside the gene matches. The CDR3 loop spans 19 amino acids. The CDR3 is CASSFLPPTGVGRTGELFF. The CDR3 DNA is TGTGCCAGCAGCTTTCTTCCCCCGACAGGGGTTGGACGGACCGGGGAGCTGTTTTTT. The full variable domain, in which reference TRBV5-8 and TRBJ2-2 provide the parts outside the CDR3, is EAGVTQSPTHLIKTRGQQATLRCSPISGHTSVYWYQQALGLGLQFLLWYDEGEERNRGNFPPRFSGRQFPNYSSELNVNALELEDSALYLCASSFLPPTGVGRTGELFFGEGSRLTVL.

This chain joins TRBV27 and TRBJ2-5; a weak D match, TRBD2 (5 bases). The CDR3 spans 14 residues. Looked up from germline, CDR1 is MNHEY and CDR2 is SMNVEV (reference sequence). The germline V and J ends were trimmed by 6 bases and 4 bases, with 15 bases remaining between them. The CDR3 spells CASRSLAAGETQYF. The CDR3 DNA reads TGTGCCAGCAGATCTCTAGCAGCCGGAGAGACCCAGTACTTC.

The chain recombines TRBV29-1 with TRBJ2-2; tentatively, D is TRBD2 (6 bases). V lost 4 bases and J 4 bases, leaving 10 bases between the germline ends. Germline CDR1 and CDR2: SQVTM and ANQGSEA. The CDR3 loop spans 13 amino acids. CDR3 sequence: CSVGTGSTGELFF. CDR3 nucleotide sequence: TGCAGCGTTGGGACCGGGAGCACCGGGGAGCTGTTTTTT.

V and J are TRBV18 and TRBJ2-1, with TRBD2 matching over 8 bases. The CDR3 is 17 amino acids. Germline values: CDR1 KGHSH, CDR2 LQKENI. The junction had 8 bases not matched to a gene; V was cut back by 4 bases and J by 0 bases. DNA of the CDR3: TGTGCCAGCTCACAAGTCGGCGGGGGGCTCTCCTACAATGAGCAGTTCTTC. Its protein product is CASSQVGGGLSYNEQFF.